The 12 T cell receptor beta chains presented below share a single source sample, sequenced in a study of T cells in Graves' hyperthyroidism and ophthalmopathy (dated by TCRdb to the late 2010s). Library preparation employed multiplex PCR. The listed sequencing device is Illumina HiSeq 2000. Amplification of TCR beta CDR3 regions was carried out from RNA transcripts. The TCR CDR3 was subjected to a first round of RT-PCR using the HTBI primer set and the Qiagen OneStep RT-PCR kit. TCRdb ran its own pipeline on the public reads, namely fastp trimming at Q25 and MiXCR clone calling, and kept in-frame beta chains. CDR3 protein duplicates are merged, each entry listing the most common genes and DNA. This sample lists 650,000 to 700,000 distinct CDR3 sequences; roughly 17% were detected once. The ten top clones hold roughly 15% of the sample. The specimen sequenced was blood. These receptors came from a man aged 50-60 years with Graves' hyperthyroidism.

This clonotype has just a few counts. The chain is built from TRBV19 and TRBJ2-7; 8 positions agree with TRBD2. V shed 3 bases and J 5 bases; nucleotides not matched to a gene: 6. Germline V CDR1 and CDR2: LNHDA, SQIVND (reference sequence). The CDR3 covers 14 residues. The CDR3 DNA reads TGTGCCAGTAGTATCCAGCGGGAGAGTCACGAGCAGTACTTC. This sequence encodes CASSIQRESHEQYF.

The chain combines TRBV9 with TRBJ2-1; D not resolved. Germline V lookup: CDR1 SGDLS, CDR2 YYNGEE. The CDR3 is 15 amino acids. Trimming removed 0 bases from V and 7 bases from J, with 14 bases in between. The CDR3 coding sequence is TGTGCCAGCAGCGTAGCTCTGGGGTCTTTAAATGAGCAGTTCTTC. This codes for CASSVALGSLNEQFF.

This chain uses TRBV11-2 with TRBJ2-7; D is ambiguous. Trimming removed 4 bases at V and 3 bases at J, with 16 bases between. CDR1 is SGHAT and CDR2 is FQNNGV in the germline V gene. The CDR3 has 15 amino acids. In DNA form, the CDR3 reads TGTGCCAGCAGCTCCCTAACGAGATGGAACTACGAGCAGTACTTC. Residues: CASSSLTRWNYEQYF.

This chain links TRBV6-5 with TRBJ2-6; 13 bases map to TRBD2. CDR1 and CDR2 from the germline V gene are MNHEY and SVGAGI. Losses at the gene ends were 0 bases for V and 4 bases for J; bases not matched to a gene: 3. The CDR3 runs to 18 residues. CDR3 coding DNA: TGTGCCAGCAGTTACTCGGGACTAGCGGGAACCGGGGCCAACGTCCTGACTTTC. Translation: CASSYSGLAGTGANVLTF.

The rearrangement uses TRBV24-1 and TRBJ2-1; 7 nucleotides match TRBD2. Germline V lookup: CDR1 KGHDR, CDR2 SFDVKD. The ends lost 3 bases at V and 9 bases at J; junction bases unmatched: 1. The CDR3 is 12 amino acids. The DNA for the CDR3 is TGTGCCACCAGTGATGGGGGGGTTGAGCAGTTCTTC. The encoded protein is CATSDGGVEQFF.

This clonotype was seen repeatedly, ten times or more. This chain links TRBV12-3 or TRBV12-4 with TRBJ1-4; maybe TRBD1 (6 bases). The CDR3 has 13 residues. With 7 bases removed from V and 7 bases from J, the gap between germline ends came to 13 bases. In DNA, the CDR3 is TGTGCCAGCACCTGGGGGGCTGGTGAAAAACTGTTTTTT. As protein: CASTWGAGEKLFF.

In its sample, this clonotype was seen many times. V usage is TRBV6-1 and J usage is TRBJ2-3; 9 bases agree with TRBD1. The CDR3 covers 16 residues. The germline CDR1 and CDR2 sequences are MNHNS and SASEGT. V dropped 5 bases and J dropped 1; count of bases not matched to a gene: 7. The CDR3 coding sequence is TGTGCCAGCAGTTACACCTGGACAGGGGGCACAGATACGCAGTATTTT. Translated, it gives CASSYTWTGGTDTQYF.

In this sample, this clonotype turned up many times. The chain is built from TRBV12-3 or TRBV12-4 and TRBJ2-2, with TRBD2 identical over 9 bases. The CDR3 has 16 residues. V shed 5 bases, J shed 0 bases, and the junction held 4 bases outside the gene matches. DNA for the CDR3: TGTGCCAGCAGTGCAAGACTAGCGGCGAACACCGGGGAGCTGTTTTTT. Amino acid sequence: CASSARLAANTGELFF.

This rearrangement joins TRBV24-1 to TRBJ2-3; 7 positions agree with TRBD1. The CDR3 runs 14 residues. V dropped 8 bases and J dropped 3; count of bases not matched to a gene: 7. Germline assignment: CDR1 KGHDR and CDR2 SFDVKD. In DNA form, the CDR3 reads TGTGCCACCAATCGACAGGGAAAGACAGATACGCAGTATTTT. Amino acids: CATNRQGKTDTQYF.

The sample holds many counts of this clonotype. V usage is TRBV10-2 and J usage is TRBJ2-3; D may be TRBD2 (7 bases). Germline V CDR1 and CDR2: WSHSY, SAAADI. CDR3 length: 14 residues. Trimming stripped 7 bases from V and 4 bases from J, with 15 bases between. This chain's CDR3 is CASTRGGGADTQYF. The CDR3 region has the DNA TGCGCCAGCACTCGGGGAGGGGGAGCAGATACGCAGTATTTT.

The chain couples TRBV19 to TRBJ2-3; D is undetermined. The CDR3 length is 14 residues. V lost 7 bases, J lost 0 bases, and 11 bases lay in between. Germline lookup yields CDR1 LNHDA and CDR2 SQIVND (reference sequence). CDR3 loop: CASNRRQSTDTQYF. The CDR3 coding sequence is TGTGCCAGTAATCGGCGACAAAGCACAGATACGCAGTATTTT.

This clonotype was seen many times. The chain links TRBV7-9 to TRBJ1-3; D is unresolved. CDR3 size: 15 residues. Looked up from germline, CDR1 is SEHNR and CDR2 is FQNEAQ (reference sequence). V lost 4 bases and J 3 bases, leaving 13 bases between the germline ends. CDR3 in DNA: TGTGCCAGCAGCTCCGTCGGAGCAAATGGAAACACCATATATTTT. As protein: CASSSVGANGNTIYF.